This passage covers 5 T cell receptor beta chains from one sample sequenced in a study of control samples from healthy donors and cancer patients. The method was immunoSEQ multiplex PCR; TCRdb's version includes in-frame clones alone and lacks a portion of them. The table lists 150,000 to 200,000 clones, around 90% of them singletons, with around 5.1% in the top ten. The sequencing input was blood. The receptors here all came from a woman aged 25 to 39 in good health.

This rearrangement joins TRBV2 to TRBJ2-1, with TRBD1 matching 7 bases. With 6 bases clipped from V and 4 bases from J, the junction kept 9 bases outside the gene matches. Germline V gives CDR1 SNHLY, CDR2 FYNNEI. This CDR3 has 15 residues. CDR3 region: CASRARQGMYNEQFF. DNA of the CDR3: TGTGCCAGCAGGGCTAGACAGGGTATGTACAATGAGCAGTTCTTC.

The V gene is TRBV9, the J gene TRBJ1-2; D is possibly TRBD1 (5 bases). Between the trimmed V and J ends, which lost 0 bases and 0 bases, there was a span of 12 bases. CDR1 is SGDLS and CDR2 is YYNGEE in the germline V gene. This CDR3 has 16 residues. The DNA of the CDR3 is TGTGCCAGCAGCGTAGGTTCGGGGGGAGCTAACTATGGCTACACCTTC. Amino acid sequence: CASSVGSGGANYGYTF.

J is TRBJ2-2 and V is TRBV5-6, with a weak D call TRBD2 (5 bases). Germline CDR1 and CDR2: SGHDT and YYEEEE. V lost 0 bases, J lost 2 bases, and 8 bases lay in between. This CDR3 is 15 amino acids long. This CDR3 reads CASSLGGLNTGELFF. In DNA form, the CDR3 reads TGTGCCAGCAGCTTGGGAGGGCTCAACACCGGGGAGCTGTTTTTT. The complete variable domain, with remaining parts taken from reference TRBV5-6 and TRBJ2-2, reads DAGVTQSPTHLIKTRGQQVTLRCSPKSGHDTVSWYQQALGQGPQFIFQYYEEEERQRGNFPDRFSGHQFPNYSSELNVNALLLGDSALYLCASSLGGLNTGELFFGEGSRLTVL.

This clone was detected a few times. The chain carries TRBV15 and TRBJ1-4; the D is unclear. Trimming removed 4 bases at V and 7 bases at J, with 19 bases between. This CDR3 region has 16 residues. Germline V gene sequence: CDR1 LNHNV, CDR2 YYDKDF (reference sequence). Written as DNA, the CDR3 is TGTGCCACCAGCACAGTTAAATCCTTCGAGGGTGAAAAACTGTTTTTT. It is translated as CATSTVKSFEGEKLFF.

The V gene is TRBV12-3 or TRBV12-4, the J gene TRBJ1-2; D is uncertain. The V gene lost 1 base and the J gene lost 3 bases, with 6 bases spanning the gap. The CDR3 spans 13 residues. The CDR3 protein is CASSLGVDYGYTF. For the CDR3, the DNA is TGTGCCAGCAGTTTAGGGGTGGACTATGGCTACACCTTC.